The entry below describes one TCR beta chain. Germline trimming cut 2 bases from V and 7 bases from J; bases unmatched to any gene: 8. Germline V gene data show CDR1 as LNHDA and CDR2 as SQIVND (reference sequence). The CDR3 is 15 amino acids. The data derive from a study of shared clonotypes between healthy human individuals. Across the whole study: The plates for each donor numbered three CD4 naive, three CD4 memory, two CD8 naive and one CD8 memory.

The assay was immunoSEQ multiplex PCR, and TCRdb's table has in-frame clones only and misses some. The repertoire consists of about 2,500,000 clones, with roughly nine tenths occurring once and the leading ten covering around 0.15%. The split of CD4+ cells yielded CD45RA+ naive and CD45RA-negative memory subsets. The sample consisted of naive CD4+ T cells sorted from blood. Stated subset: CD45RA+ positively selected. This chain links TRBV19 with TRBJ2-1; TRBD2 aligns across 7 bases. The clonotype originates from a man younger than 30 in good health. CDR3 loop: CASSISLAERNEQFF. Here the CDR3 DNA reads TGTGCCAGTAGTATATCGCTAGCGGAGAGGAATGAGCAGTTCTTC.